A selection of T cell receptor beta chains follows, all from one sample in a study of blood T cell repertoires in COVID-19. Some clones are missing from TCRdb's copy, which holds only in-frame ones; the method was immunoSEQ multiplex PCR. The sample contains about 120,000 clones, around 89% of which appear only once. The sequencing input was peripheral blood. The receptors were gathered from a human donor with acute or convalescent COVID-19. The donor label of this sample is uncertain. The CDR3 runs from the conserved cysteine through the conserved F or W. D genes are given only for firm matches. Rows may omit the clone size; those that give it use once, few, many or a size class.

j_call d_call clone_size v_call cdr3_nt cdr3_aa
TRBJ2-1 NA few TRBV30 TGTGCCTGGAGTCCTGCCTACAATGAGCAGTTCTTC CAWSPAYNEQFF
TRBJ2-1 TRBD1 NA TRBV5-4 TGTGCCAGCAGCGACAGACAGGGGACGTACAATGAGCAGTTCTTC CASSDRQGTYNEQFF
TRBJ1-2 TRBD1 NA TRBV4-2 TGTGCCAGCAGCCAAGACCGGGACAGCTATGGCTACACCTTC CASSQDRDSYGYTF
TRBJ2-5 TRBD1 few TRBV7-2 TGTGCCAGCAGCCTCAACAGGGGGCTACAAGAGACCCAGTACTTC CASSLNRGLQETQYF
TRBJ1-4 TRBD1 NA TRBV7-9 TGTGCCAGCAGCCGATGGACAGGGGGCCTTGAAAAACTGTTTTTT CASSRWTGGLEKLFF
TRBJ1-2 TRBD1 NA TRBV9 TGTGCCAGCAGCAGTGACAGGGCCATGGACTATGGCTACACCTTC CASSSDRAMDYGYTF
TRBJ2-3 TRBD2 once TRBV5-1 TGCGCCAGCAGCTTGCTAGCGGACACAGATACGCAGTATTTT CASSLLADTDTQYF
TRBJ2-3 TRBD1 NA TRBV5-4 TGTGCCAGCAGCGTAACGGGACAGGGAAGTCCAGATACGCAGTATTTT CASSVTGQGSPDTQYF
TRBJ1-2 NA NA TRBV6-6 TGTGCCAGCAGTTACTCGGCCGCAGGCCCAGCTGGCTACACCTTC CASSYSAAGPAGYTF
TRBJ2-3 TRBD2 NA TRBV5-1 TGCGCCAGCAGTACGGGGTTGACTAGCGGGAGCACAGATACGCAGTATTTT CASSTGLTSGSTDTQYF
TRBJ2-5 NA few TRBV28 TGTGCCAGCAGTGCCAACTTCCAAGAGACCCAGTACTTC CASSANFQETQYF
TRBJ2-1 NA NA TRBV11-2 TGTGCCAGCAGCACCCAAGTTTCTAGCAGCAATGAGCAGTTCTTC CASSTQVSSSNEQFF
TRBJ1-5 NA few TRBV28 TGTGCCAGCAGTTTAATCCCGATATTGTCGACAGGCATGGGCAATCAGCCCCAGCATTTT CASSLIPILSTGMGNQPQHF
TRBJ2-1 TRBD2 NA TRBV5-1 TGCGCCAGCAGCCCCCGGGAGGGCGAGCAGTTCTTC CASSPREGEQFF
TRBJ1-2 NA NA TRBV4-1 TGCGCCAGCAGCCAAGATTCGGGGTACTCGACTGGCTACACCTTC CASSQDSGYSTGYTF
TRBJ2-1 NA NA TRBV10-3 TGTGCCATCAGTGGTCCGGATGCAGGGTTTTCCTACAATGAGCAGTTCTTC CAISGPDAGFSYNEQFF
TRBJ1-5 TRBD1 NA TRBV7-2 TGTGCCAGCAGCCGGGACAGGGGGCAGCCCCAGCATTTT CASSRDRGQPQHF
TRBJ1-1 TRBD1 NA TRBV5-1 TGCGCCAGCAGCGAACAGGGGCCGGACTCGAACACTGAAGCTTTCTTT CASSEQGPDSNTEAFF
TRBJ2-7 NA NA TRBV4-3 TGCGCCAGCAGCCAAGGACAGTTCTACGAGCAGTACTTC CASSQGQFYEQYF
TRBJ1-1 NA few TRBV18 TGTGCCAGCTCTCAGGGGAACACTGAAGCTTTCTTT CASSQGNTEAFF
TRBJ1-2 TRBD1 NA TRBV27 TGTGCCAGCAGTTCCCGGGACAGAAGATCTTATGGCTACACCTTC CASSSRDRRSYGYTF
TRBJ2-1 TRBD2 NA TRBV15 TGTGCCACCAGCAGAGATACCCCGGGACTAGTGGCCTACAATGAGCAGTTCTTC CATSRDTPGLVAYNEQFF
TRBJ2-2 TRBD1 NA TRBV6-2/TRBV6-3 TGTGCCAGCAGTTACTTTAATAGACAGGGTGACACCGGGGAGCTGTTTTTT CASSYFNRQGDTGELFF
TRBJ1-5 NA NA TRBV7-2 TGTGCCAGCAGCCCTCGAGTGGTGAGCCAGCCCCAGCATTTT CASSPRVVSQPQHF
TRBJ2-5 NA NA TRBV4-3 TGCGCCAGCAGCCAAGGCACACAAGAGACCCAGTACTTC CASSQGTQETQYF
TRBJ2-1 TRBD2 NA TRBV14 TGTGCCAGCAGCCAAGGTCTAGGTCTGGGAGGGCCGGTTTCTAATGAGCAGTTCTTC CASSQGLGLGGPVSNEQFF
TRBJ1-5 TRBD1 NA TRBV2 TGTGCCAGCGGGTGGGGACAGGGGCCCAATCAGCCCCAGCATTTT CASGWGQGPNQPQHF
TRBJ2-5 TRBD2 NA TRBV19 TGTGCCAGTAGGAAGACTAGCGGGGGACAAGAGACCCAGTACTTC CASRKTSGGQETQYF
TRBJ1-3 NA NA TRBV5-4 TGTGCCAGCAGCTTTTCAGGGATTCGAAACACCATATATTTT CASSFSGIRNTIYF
TRBJ2-2 NA once TRBV6-5 TGTGCCAGCAGTTGGGGGGGCCGAACCGGGGAGCTGTTTTTT CASSWGGRTGELFF
TRBJ2-1 TRBD1 NA TRBV18 TGTGCCAGCTCGCCCCCGGGACAGGGGACCTACAATGAGCAGTTCTTC CASSPPGQGTYNEQFF
TRBJ2-1 TRBD2 NA TRBV3-1/TRBV3-2 TGTGCCAGCAGCCAAGAGGGACTAGCTTACAATGAGCAGTTCTTC CASSQEGLAYNEQFF
TRBJ2-5 NA NA TRBV30 TGTGCCTGGGATCCGGGATGGGAGACCCAGTACTTC CAWDPGWETQYF
TRBJ1-4 TRBD1 NA TRBV5-5 TGTGCCAGCAGCCTGATACAGGGGGATGAAAAACTGTTTTTT CASSLIQGDEKLFF
TRBJ2-3 NA NA TRBV24-1 TGTGCCACCTCGGGGGACACAGATACGCAGTATTTT CATSGDTDTQYF
TRBJ2-7 TRBD1 NA TRBV7-7 TGTGCCAGCAGCGCGGACAGGAATTACGAGCAGTACTTC CASSADRNYEQYF
TRBJ2-1 NA NA TRBV19 TGTGCCAGTAGTATACTGGGGGGGCCCACGAACAATGAGCAGTTCTTC CASSILGGPTNNEQFF
TRBJ1-4 NA NA TRBV5-5 TGTGCCAGCAGCCCCTGGTTTGGAGGAGCAACTAATGAAAAACTGTTTTTT CASSPWFGGATNEKLFF
TRBJ1-1 NA NA TRBV12-3/TRBV12-4 TGTGCCAGCAGTCAACAGGGAAACACTGAAGCTTTCTTT CASSQQGNTEAFF